Shown below are 17 T cell receptor beta chains from a single sample sequenced in a study of metastatic and nonmetastatic thyroid tumors. With MiXCR, TCRdb called clones anew from the PCR reads. In the table there are 15,000 to 20,000 clones, about 30% of which are singletons. Each patient went into thyroid surgery without having received any treatment. Sequenced input: tumor tissue. The receptors stem from a female donor with papillary thyroid cancer or a benign thyroid nodule (not recorded which). Some clones in this sample may be carry-over from other donors' samples.

This clone showed up many times. A clone one base away is much larger, so this may be a read error. The chain recombines TRBV7-9 with TRBJ2-3, with D tentatively TRBD2 (5 bases). Germline-derived CDR1 and CDR2 are SEHNR and FQNEAQ (reference sequence). The CDR3 covers 12 residues. Trimming removed 8 bases from V and 4 bases from J, with 10 bases in between. The CDR3 here is CASGSGSDTQYF. In DNA, the CDR3 is TGTGCCAGCGGCTCGGGGTCAGATACGCAGTATTTT.

This clone has ten or more counts. The rearrangement uses TRBV7-9 and TRBJ2-4, with 7 bases identical to TRBD2. Germline V gene sequence: CDR1 SEHNR, CDR2 FQNEAQ (reference sequence). V gave up 6 bases and J gave up 3 bases; unmatched junction bases: 8. The CDR3 extends over 15 amino acids. The CDR3 bases are TGTGCCAGCAGTCTAGGGTCGGGGGGCAAAAACATTCAGTACTTC. This gives the protein CASSLGSGGKNIQYF. The variable domain in full, completed from reference TRBV7-9 and TRBJ2-4, reads DTGVSQNPRHKITKRGQNVTFRCDPISEHNRLYWYRQTLGQGPEFLTYFQNEAQLEKSRLLSDRFSAERPKGSFSTLEIQRTEQGDSAMYLCASSLGSGGKNIQYFGAGTRLSVL.

This clone was observed a handful of times. The genes are TRBV6-2 or TRBV6-3 and TRBJ1-2, with TRBD1 as a possible D gene (5 bases). The germline CDR1 and CDR2 sequences are MNHEY and SVGEGT. This CDR3 is built from 12 residues. The V end was cut by 8 bases, the J end by 1 base, with 8 bases between. CDR3 DNA sequence: TGTGCCAGCGCTGACAGTAACTATGGCTACACCTTC. Amino acids: CASADSNYGYTF.

This clone was picked up one time. The J gene is TRBJ1-1, the V gene TRBV11-3; tentatively, D is TRBD1 (6 bases). V lost 6 bases, J lost 7 bases, and 21 bases lay in between. The CDR3 consists of 15 residues. Germline V gene data show CDR1 as SGHNT and CDR2 as YENEEA. CDR3 in amino acids: CASSPGGPTRLEAFF. In DNA form, the CDR3 reads TGTGCCAGCAGTCCCGGGGGCCCTACACGCCTTGAAGCTTTCTTT.

Of note for this clone: One end of the junction does not line up with germline, which may come from a read error. Other nucleotide sequences from this sample produce the same CDR3. V is TRBV27 and J is TRBJ2-7; TRBD2 matches at 9 bases. This CDR3 is 14 amino acids long. The V gene's germline CDR1 is MNHEY and CDR2 SMNVEV (reference sequence). CDR3: CASSLVSSGNEQYF. The DNA for the CDR3 is TGTGCCAGCAGCCTCGTCTCTAGCGGGAACGAGCAATACTTC.

This clone has a handful of counts. It may be a read error: a sequence one base away is much more abundant. The rearrangement joins TRBV5-6 to TRBJ2-7; 16 bases fit TRBD2. Germline V gene data show CDR1 as SGHDT and CDR2 as YYEEEE. CDR3 length equals 17 residues. The CDR3 loop is CASSLVGTSGRAYEQHF. The CDR3 nucleotides read TGTGCCAGCAGCTTGGTCGGGACTAGCGGGAGGGCCTACGAGCAGCACTTC.

This clone is classed as medium-sized. CDR3 nucleotides: TGCAGTGCTCGAGTGGGCGGGAGGGCCTACGAGCAGTACTTC. Its translation: CSARVGGRAYEQYF. This chain connects TRBV20-1 to TRBJ2-7; 9 positions match TRBD2. The CDR3 extends over 14 amino acids. Germline assignment: CDR1 DFQATT and CDR2 SNEGSKA (reference sequence). Germline trimming cut 5 bases from V and 2 bases from J; bases unmatched to any gene: 7.

In its sample, this clone was seen a few times. CDR3 bases: TGTGCCAGCAGTTTCGGGTCAGATACGCAGTATTTT. Residues: CASSFGSDTQYF. The J gene is TRBJ2-3, the V gene TRBV12-3 or TRBV12-4; D gene unclear. The CDR3 length is 12 residues. Trimming removed 3 bases at V and 4 bases at J, with 5 bases between.

This clone was observed many times. The gene calls are TRBV7-9 and TRBJ2-7; a possible D gene is TRBD1 (6 bases). Germline lookup yields CDR1 SEHNR and CDR2 FQNEAQ (reference sequence). The CDR3 has 14 amino acids. V lost 3 bases and J 2 bases, leaving 11 bases between the germline ends. CDR3 in DNA: TGTGCCAGCAGCTTGGGGGCAGGGCCCTACGAGCAGTACTTC. Protein sequence: CASSLGAGPYEQYF.

The chain uses TRBV28 and TRBJ2-7; D is perhaps TRBD1 or TRBD2 (6 bases each). CDR1 is MDHEN, CDR2 SYDVKM, per germline. The CDR3 is 15 amino acids. Deletions cut 6 bases from V and 6 bases from J, with 21 bases between. CDR3 sequence (DNA): TGTGCCAGCAGCCCGCCGGGACCTAAGGGGGGCGAGCAGTACTTC. Its translation: CASSPPGPKGGEQYF.

By sample fraction, this clone is medium-sized. The rearrangement joins TRBV6-2 or TRBV6-3 to TRBJ2-5; TRBD2 might be the D (6 bases). Germline V gene lookup returns CDR1 MNHEY and CDR2 SVGEGT. V was cut by 7 bases and J by 5 bases, with 23 bases left in between. CDR3 length: 16 residues. DNA for the CDR3: TGTGCCAGCACCCGAGGGAAGCGGGCAGGAGGGGAGACCCAGTACTTC. Translated, it gives CASTRGKRAGGETQYF.

This clone showed up many times. The chain combines TRBV7-9 with TRBJ2-5, with a possible D match to TRBD1 (5 bases). This CDR3 comprises 13 residues. V was pared by 5 bases and J by 1 base, with 8 bases between. Germline CDR1 is SEHNR and CDR2 is FQNEAQ (reference sequence). The CDR3 DNA is TGTGCCAGCAGCCCTCAGGGCCAAGAGACCCAGTACTTC. This codes for CASSPQGQETQYF.

The rearrangement uses TRBV5-8 and TRBJ1-2; TRBD1 matches at 8 bases. This CDR3 is 14 amino acids long. Germline V gene lookup returns CDR1 SGHTS and CDR2 YDEGEE. Germline trimming cut 2 bases from V and 2 bases from J; bases unmatched to any gene: 2. As DNA, the CDR3 is TGTGCCAGCAGCTTTCGGACAGGGAACTATGGCTACACCTTC. Its translation is CASSFRTGNYGYTF.

V gene TRBV6-1 combines with J gene TRBJ2-1, with D hard to call. Per the germline V gene, CDR1 is MNHNS and CDR2 is SASEGT. The length of the CDR3 is 14 residues. V lost 10 bases, J lost 0 bases, and 13 bases lay in between. For the CDR3, the DNA is TGTGCCATCCAAACGCGGAGCTCCTACAATGAGCAGTTCTTC. It yields the protein CAIQTRSSYNEQFF.

In its sample, this clone was seen a few times. The chain recombines TRBV12-5 with TRBJ2-1, with TRBD2 as a possible D gene (5 bases). Germline CDR1 and CDR2: LGHNT and FRNRAP. Deletions cut 5 bases from V and 11 bases from J, with 13 bases between. This CDR3 is built from 12 residues. CDR3 DNA: TGTGCTAGTGGTAATCGGGGAGCCCAGCAGTTCTTC. Its protein is CASGNRGAQQFF.

Within the sample, this clone is medium-sized (0.01 to 0.1%). This chain uses TRBV20-1 with TRBJ1-2; D call uncertain. V lost 6 bases, J lost 4 bases, and 12 bases lay in between. The CDR3 extends over 12 amino acids. Germline lookup yields CDR1 DFQATT and CDR2 SNEGSKA (reference sequence). This CDR3 reads CSARGSSYGYTF. CDR3 DNA: TGCAGTGCCCGAGGGAGTAGCTATGGCTACACCTTC.

This clone was picked up a small number of times. The genes are TRBV6-5 and TRBJ2-2; possible D gene TRBD2, 5 bases. Germline loops: CDR1 MNHEY, CDR2 SVGAGI. V was clipped by 0 bases and J by 7 bases, with 9 bases between them. The CDR3 spans 14 residues. This CDR3 is CASSYSSRGGELFF. The CDR3 region has the DNA TGTGCCAGCAGTTACTCGAGTCGGGGCGGGGAGCTGTTTTTT.